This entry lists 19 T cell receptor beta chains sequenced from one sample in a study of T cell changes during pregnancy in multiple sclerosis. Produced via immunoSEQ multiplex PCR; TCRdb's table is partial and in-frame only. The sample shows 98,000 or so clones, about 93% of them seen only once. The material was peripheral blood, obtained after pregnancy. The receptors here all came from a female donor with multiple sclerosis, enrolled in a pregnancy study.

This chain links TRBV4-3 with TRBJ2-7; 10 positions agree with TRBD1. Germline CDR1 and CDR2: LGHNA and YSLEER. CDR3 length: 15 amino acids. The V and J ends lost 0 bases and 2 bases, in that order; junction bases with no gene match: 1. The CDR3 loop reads CASSQDDRGPYEQYF. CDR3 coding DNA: TGCGCCAGCAGCCAAGATGACAGGGGGCCCTACGAGCAGTACTTC.

The CDR3 DNA sequence: TGCGCCAGCAGCTTGGGCACTAGCGGGAGCACCCCACGGGAGACCCAGTACTTC. Protein sequence: CASSLGTSGSTPRETQYF. The rearrangement links TRBV5-1 to TRBJ2-5; the match to TRBD2 covers 11 bases. Germline V gene lookup returns CDR1 SGHRS and CDR2 YFSETQ. J was trimmed by 5 bases and V by 0 bases; bases with no gene match: 12. The CDR3 runs 18 residues.

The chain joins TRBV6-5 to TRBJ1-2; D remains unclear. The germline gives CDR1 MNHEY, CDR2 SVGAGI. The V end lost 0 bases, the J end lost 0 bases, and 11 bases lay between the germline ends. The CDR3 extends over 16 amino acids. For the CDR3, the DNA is TGTGCCAGCAGTTACTCTCGTAGATCTACTAACTATGGCTACACCTTC. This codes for CASSYSRRSTNYGYTF.

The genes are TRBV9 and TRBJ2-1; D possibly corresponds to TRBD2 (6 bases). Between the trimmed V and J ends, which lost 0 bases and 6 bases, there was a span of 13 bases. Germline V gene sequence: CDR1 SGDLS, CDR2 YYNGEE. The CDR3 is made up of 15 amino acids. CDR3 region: CASSVDGRTSNEQFF. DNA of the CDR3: TGTGCCAGCAGCGTAGACGGGAGAACGAGCAATGAGCAGTTCTTC.

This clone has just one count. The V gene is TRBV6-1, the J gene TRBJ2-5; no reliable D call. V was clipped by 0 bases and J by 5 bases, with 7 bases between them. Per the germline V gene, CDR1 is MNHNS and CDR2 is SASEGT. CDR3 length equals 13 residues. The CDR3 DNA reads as TGTGCCAGCAGTGAAGCGCTTCGGGAGACCCAGTACTTC. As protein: CASSEALRETQYF.

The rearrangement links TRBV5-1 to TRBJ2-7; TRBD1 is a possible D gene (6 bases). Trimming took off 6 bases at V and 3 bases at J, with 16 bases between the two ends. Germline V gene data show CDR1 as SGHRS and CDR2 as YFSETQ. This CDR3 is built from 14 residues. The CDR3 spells CASTQGPQNYEQYF. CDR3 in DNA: TGCGCCAGCACACAGGGTCCCCAGAACTACGAGCAGTACTTC.

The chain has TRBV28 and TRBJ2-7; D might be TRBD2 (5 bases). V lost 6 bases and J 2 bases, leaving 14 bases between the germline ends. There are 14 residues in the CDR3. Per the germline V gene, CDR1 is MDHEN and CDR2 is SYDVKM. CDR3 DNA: TGTGCCAGCAGGCCCGGCGGGCCTGCCTACGAGCAGTACTTC. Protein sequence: CASRPGGPAYEQYF. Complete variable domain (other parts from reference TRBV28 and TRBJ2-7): DVKVTQSSRYLVKRTGEKVFLECVQDMDHENMFWYRQDPGLGLRLIYFSYDVKMKEKGDIPEGYSVSREKKERFSLILESASTNQTSMYLCASRPGGPAYEQYFGPGTRLTVT.

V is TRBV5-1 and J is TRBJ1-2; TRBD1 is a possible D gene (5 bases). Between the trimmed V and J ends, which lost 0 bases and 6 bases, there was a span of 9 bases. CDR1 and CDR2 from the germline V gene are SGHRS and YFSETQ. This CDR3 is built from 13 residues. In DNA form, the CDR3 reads TGCGCCAGCAGCTTGGGGGGCGCCGATGGCTACACCTTC. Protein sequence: CASSLGGADGYTF.

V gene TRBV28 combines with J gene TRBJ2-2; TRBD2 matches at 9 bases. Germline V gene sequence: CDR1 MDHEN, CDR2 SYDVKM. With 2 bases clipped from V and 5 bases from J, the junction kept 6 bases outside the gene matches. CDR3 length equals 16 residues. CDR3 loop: CASSLAGGARTGELFF. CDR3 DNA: TGTGCCAGCAGTTTAGCGGGAGGGGCGAGAACCGGGGAGCTGTTTTTT.

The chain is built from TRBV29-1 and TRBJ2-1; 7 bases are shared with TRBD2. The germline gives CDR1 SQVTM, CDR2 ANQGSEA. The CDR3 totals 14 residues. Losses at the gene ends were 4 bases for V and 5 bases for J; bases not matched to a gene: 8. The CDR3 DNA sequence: TGCAGCGTTGCCGGTGGGAGGGCCAACAATGAGCAGTTCTTC. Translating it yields CSVAGGRANNEQFF.

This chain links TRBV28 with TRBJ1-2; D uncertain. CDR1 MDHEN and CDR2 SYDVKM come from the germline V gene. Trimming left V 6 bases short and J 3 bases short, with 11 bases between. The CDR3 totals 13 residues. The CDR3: CASRATSDYGYTF. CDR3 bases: TGTGCCAGCAGGGCGACAAGTGACTATGGCTACACCTTC.

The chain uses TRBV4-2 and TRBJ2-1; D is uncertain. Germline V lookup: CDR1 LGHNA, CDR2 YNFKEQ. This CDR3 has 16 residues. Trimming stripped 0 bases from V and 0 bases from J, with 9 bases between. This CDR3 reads CASSQEALSSYNEQFF. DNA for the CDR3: TGTGCCAGCAGCCAAGAAGCTCTAAGCTCCTACAATGAGCAGTTCTTC.

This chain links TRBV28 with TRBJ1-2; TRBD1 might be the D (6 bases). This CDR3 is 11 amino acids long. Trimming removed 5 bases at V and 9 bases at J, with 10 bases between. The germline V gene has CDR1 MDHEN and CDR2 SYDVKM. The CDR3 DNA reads TGTGCCAGCAGTCCCGGGACACGCTACACCTTC. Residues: CASSPGTRYTF.

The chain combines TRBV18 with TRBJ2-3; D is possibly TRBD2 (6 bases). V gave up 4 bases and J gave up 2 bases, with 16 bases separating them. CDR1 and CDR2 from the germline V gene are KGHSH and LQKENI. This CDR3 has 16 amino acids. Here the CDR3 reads CASSLEGWEVTDTQYF. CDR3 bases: TGTGCCAGCTCACTAGAAGGGTGGGAGGTCACAGATACGCAGTATTTT.

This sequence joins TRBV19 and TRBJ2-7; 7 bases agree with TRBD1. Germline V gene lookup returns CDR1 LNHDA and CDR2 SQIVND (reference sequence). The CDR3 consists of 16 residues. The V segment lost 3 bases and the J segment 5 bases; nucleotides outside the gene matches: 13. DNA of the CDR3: TGTGCCAGTAGTATGGTCCTAGGAACAGGGGCCGACGAGCAGTACTTC. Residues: CASSMVLGTGADEQYF. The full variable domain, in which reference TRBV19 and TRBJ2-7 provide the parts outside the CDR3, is DGGITQSPKYLFRKEGQNVTLSCEQNLNHDAMYWYRQDPGQGLRLIYYSQIVNDFQKGDIAEGYSVSREKKESFPLTVTSAQKNPTAFYLCASSMVLGTGADEQYFGPGTRLTVT.

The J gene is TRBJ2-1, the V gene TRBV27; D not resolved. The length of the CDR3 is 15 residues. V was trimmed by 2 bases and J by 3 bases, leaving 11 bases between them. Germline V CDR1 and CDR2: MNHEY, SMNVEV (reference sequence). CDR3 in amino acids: CASSLRQTLYNEQFF. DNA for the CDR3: TGTGCCAGCAGTTTACGGCAGACTCTCTACAATGAGCAGTTCTTC.

Here the CDR3 reads CASSPKGGRLEETQYF. The DNA of the CDR3 is TGTGCCAGCAGCCCAAAGGGCGGGAGATTAGAAGAGACCCAGTACTTC. The chain uses TRBV7-9 and TRBJ2-5, with TRBD2 matching 7 bases. The germline V gene encodes CDR1 SEHNR and CDR2 FQNEAQ (reference sequence). The CDR3 length is 16 residues. The J segment lost 3 bases and the V segment lost 5 bases, leaving 12 bases of the junction unmatched.

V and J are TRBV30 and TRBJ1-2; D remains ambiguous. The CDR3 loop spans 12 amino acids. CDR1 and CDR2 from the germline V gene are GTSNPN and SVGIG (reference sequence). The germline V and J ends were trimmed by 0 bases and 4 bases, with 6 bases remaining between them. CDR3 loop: CAWSVGTYGYTF. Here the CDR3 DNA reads TGTGCCTGGAGTGTGGGCACCTATGGCTACACCTTC.

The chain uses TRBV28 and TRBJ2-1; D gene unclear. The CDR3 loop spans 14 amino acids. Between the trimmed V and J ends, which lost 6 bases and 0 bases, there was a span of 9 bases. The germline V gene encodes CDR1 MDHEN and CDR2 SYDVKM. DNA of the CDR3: TGTGCCAGCAGAGCGCTGAGCTCCTACAATGAGCAGTTCTTC. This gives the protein CASRALSSYNEQFF.